This T cell receptor (beta chain) was sequenced during a study of T-cell memory formation after mild COVID-19. CDR1 SGHNT and CDR2 YYREEE come from the germline V gene (reference sequence). The V segment lost 4 bases and the J segment 4 bases; nucleotides outside the gene matches: 6. CDR3 size: 15 residues. TCRdb reanalysed the 5' RACE reads using MiXCR and keeps one entry per CDR3 protein. This sample has about 190,000 distinct CDR3 sequences; approximately 20% occur once, and the top ten carry 2.4%. Sequences were obtained from PBMCs or a T cell subset sorted from them (not recorded which). The clonotype originates from an adult woman who had mild COVID-19 (a few samples of this study predate the infection). Cell type and time point are not known. This chain connects TRBV5-4 to TRBJ2-7, with 12 bases that match TRBD1. Written as DNA, the CDR3 is TGTGCCAGCAGCCGGGGGACAGGGGGCTCGTACGAGCAGTACTTC. This sequence encodes CASSRGTGGSYEQYF.